These 24 T cell receptor beta chains were sequenced from one sample in a study of neurological immune-mediated disorders (dated by TCRdb to between 2018 and 2020). Libraries were built with 5' RACE. Sequencing instrument: Illumina HiSeq 2500. Clones were called with MiXCR by TCRdb after fastp trimmed the public reads at Q25, and only in-frame beta chains were retained. Here each entry gathers all rows of one CDR3 protein and keeps the most common genes and DNA. In this sample the table shows 95,000 to 110,000 distinct CDR3 sequences, about a tenth of which occur a single time. Approximately 3.1% of the sample goes to the ten largest clones. Read against the paper, the sample's time point label means: longitudinal time-point 3. Sequenced: PBMCs. The receptor set was obtained from a female donor with HTLV-1-associated myelopathy (HAM/TSP).

This clonotype was detected ten times or more. CDR3 sequence (DNA): TGTGCCAGCAGTTTAACAGGGGGCTCCTACAATGAGCAGTTCTTC. Its translation: CASSLTGGSYNEQFF. The chain uses TRBV28 and TRBJ2-1; 8 bases line up with TRBD1. CDR3 length equals 15 residues. The germline gives CDR1 MDHEN, CDR2 SYDVKM. The V and J ends lost 2 bases and 0 bases, in that order; junction bases with no gene match: 0.

The J gene is TRBJ2-7, the V gene TRBV28, with a tentative D call TRBD1 (6 bases). Trimming removed 4 bases at V and 3 bases at J, with 13 bases between. Germline CDR1 is MDHEN and CDR2 is SYDVKM. CDR3 size: 14 residues. This CDR3 reads CASSSPTGFYEQYF. DNA for the CDR3: TGTGCCAGCAGTTCCCCGACAGGTTTCTACGAGCAGTACTTC.

The chain links TRBV2 to TRBJ1-5; the D gene is possibly TRBD1 (6 bases). This CDR3 has 15 residues. V gave up 2 bases and J gave up 6 bases, with 14 bases separating them. In germline, CDR1 is SNHLY, CDR2 FYNNEI. The CDR3 bases are TGTGCCAGCAGTGAAAACAGGGCGGTTGGTCAGCCCCAGCATTTT. Its protein is CASSENRAVGQPQHF.

The rearrangement joins TRBV6-5 to TRBJ2-7; 8 bases are a match to TRBD1. The CDR3 consists of 15 residues. The J segment lost 3 bases and the V segment lost 2 bases, leaving 6 bases of the junction unmatched. Looked up from germline, CDR1 is MNHEY and CDR2 is SVGAGI. The CDR3 DNA reads TGTGCCAGCAGTTACCCGAGACAGGGGATCTACGAGCAGTACTTC. This codes for CASSYPRQGIYEQYF.

Ten or more counts support this clonotype. This sequence joins TRBV5-1 and TRBJ2-3; weak D call: TRBD2 (5 bases). The CDR3 consists of 15 residues. V lost 0 bases, J lost 3 bases, and 11 bases lay in between. CDR1 and CDR2 from the germline V gene are SGHRS and YFSETQ. This CDR3 reads CASSLDSRGTDTQYF. CDR3 nucleotides: TGCGCCAGCAGCTTGGACAGCCGAGGGACAGATACGCAGTATTTT.

This clonotype was observed a few times. The V and J genes are TRBV20-1 and TRBJ1-5, with D possibly being TRBD1 (5 bases). This CDR3 is built from 14 residues. Trimming pared 7 bases from V and 1 base from J, leaving 14 bases between. Germline CDR1 reads DFQATT; CDR2 reads SNEGSKA (reference sequence). The CDR3 DNA reads as TGCAGTGTCAGGGTTCGGGGAAGCAATCAGCCCCAGCATTTT. It is translated as CSVRVRGSNQPQHF.

Ten or more counts support this clonotype. V and J are TRBV20-1 and TRBJ2-1; D might be TRBD1 (7 bases). Germline V lookup: CDR1 DFQATT, CDR2 SNEGSKA (reference sequence). V lost 5 bases, J lost 1 base, and 18 bases lay in between. This CDR3 has 16 residues. Here the CDR3 reads CSAPTGEVLSYNEQFF. CDR3 coding DNA: TGCAGTGCTCCTACAGGGGAGGTTCTTTCCTACAATGAGCAGTTCTTC.

The table lists this clonotype with many counts. CDR3 coding DNA: TGCGCCAGCAGCTGCATACAGGGGTCGGTCCATAATTCACCCCTCCACTTT. Protein: CASSCIQGSVHNSPLHF. The chain carries TRBV5-1 and TRBJ1-6, with TRBD1 matching 7 bases. Germline CDR1 SGHRS, CDR2 YFSETQ. V was pared by 3 bases and J by 5 bases, with 11 bases of the junction left unmatched. The CDR3 length is 17 residues.

V is TRBV19 and J is TRBJ1-1; 8 bases map to TRBD1. The CDR3 is 13 amino acids. From germline, CDR1 is LNHDA and CDR2 SQIVND (reference sequence). The trim removed 7 bases at V and 7 bases at J, leaving 8 bases unmatched. The CDR3 region is CASNRNRGGEAFF. Here the CDR3 DNA reads TGTGCCAGTAACCGAAACAGGGGGGGTGAAGCTTTCTTT.

Many counts were recorded for this clonotype. V is TRBV5-1 and J is TRBJ2-7, with D perhaps matching TRBD2 (5 bases). Germline V CDR1 and CDR2: SGHRS, YFSETQ. With 0 bases removed from V and 6 bases from J, the gap between germline ends came to 13 bases. The CDR3 sequence is 14 residues long. The CDR3 DNA is TGCGCCAGCAGCTTGGCCTCAACGGGAAGCGAGCAGTACTTC. Translation gives CASSLASTGSEQYF.

This clonotype was found many times. J is TRBJ2-2 and V is TRBV5-1; D might be TRBD1 (6 bases). This CDR3 has 16 residues. From germline, CDR1 is SGHRS and CDR2 YFSETQ. Between the trimmed V and J ends, which lost 1 base and 2 bases, there was a span of 12 bases. CDR3 loop: CASSLSGTLNTGELFF. The CDR3 DNA is TGCGCCAGCAGCTTGTCCGGGACACTTAACACCGGGGAGCTGTTTTTT.

This clonotype was counted ten times or more. The chain recombines TRBV7-2 with TRBJ2-7; D ambiguous. CDR1 and CDR2 from the germline V gene are SGHTA and FQGNSA. The V end was cut by 3 bases, the J end by 5 bases, with 11 bases between. The CDR3 has 13 residues. CDR3 DNA: TGTGCCAGCAGCTTCTTCCCGGGTGACGAGCAGTACTTC. Encoded protein: CASSFFPGDEQYF.

CDR3 residues: CASNPGTSDETQYF. In nucleotides, the CDR3 is TGTGCCAGCAACCCCGGGACTAGCGACGAGACCCAGTACTTC. The rearrangement links TRBV6-1 to TRBJ2-5; 10 nucleotides line up with TRBD2. The CDR3 totals 14 residues. Germline trimming cut 7 bases from V and 5 bases from J; bases unmatched to any gene: 7. The V gene's germline CDR1 is MNHNS and CDR2 SASEGT.

The chain recombines TRBV7-2 with TRBJ1-4; 9 positions agree with TRBD1. The CDR3 runs to 14 residues. The V segment lost 5 bases and the J segment 10 bases; nucleotides outside the gene matches: 8. Per germline, CDR1 SGHTA and CDR2 FQGNSA. CDR3 residues: CASSTTGGQGKLFF. The CDR3 DNA is TGTGCCAGCAGCACCACAGGGGGCCAGGGAAAACTGTTTTTT.

At least ten counts were recorded for this clonotype. The chain carries TRBV20-1 and TRBJ1-5, with 10 bases that match TRBD1. The V gene end was trimmed by 0 bases and the J gene end by 2 bases; junction bases not matched to a gene: 7. The CDR3 totals 17 residues. Germline loops: CDR1 DFQATT, CDR2 SNEGSKA (reference sequence). The CDR3 spells CSARDRQGAGGNQPQHF. CDR3 DNA: TGCAGTGCTAGAGATCGACAGGGGGCGGGTGGCAATCAGCCCCAGCATTTT.

This clonotype was seen ten or more times. The V and J genes are TRBV5-1 and TRBJ2-3, with 7 bases fitting TRBD1. Germline trimming cut 7 bases from V and 2 bases from J; bases unmatched to any gene: 13. The CDR3 runs to 16 residues. CDR1 is SGHRS, CDR2 YFSETQ, per germline. CDR3 sequence: CASGPSTGLPTDTQYF. The CDR3 DNA reads TGCGCCAGCGGACCCTCGACAGGGCTCCCCACAGATACGCAGTATTTT.

The sample holds many counts of this clonotype. V gene TRBV9 combines with J gene TRBJ2-3; D gene unclear. Germline V gene lookup returns CDR1 SGDLS and CDR2 YYNGEE. Trimming took off 0 bases at V and 1 base at J, with 6 bases between the two ends. The CDR3 has 14 amino acids. CDR3 in amino acids: CASSVVAGTDTQYF. CDR3 bases: TGTGCCAGCAGCGTAGTAGCAGGCACAGATACGCAGTATTTT.

In its sample, this clonotype was seen many times. The genes are TRBV28 and TRBJ2-3; D remains unclear. This CDR3 spans 12 amino acids. The ends were cut back, 5 bases at V and 0 bases at J, with 3 bases in the middle. Germline-derived CDR1 and CDR2 are MDHEN and SYDVKM. CDR3 loop: CASSGSTDTQYF. The DNA of the CDR3 is TGTGCCAGCAGTGGTAGCACAGATACGCAGTATTTT.

The sample holds many counts of this clonotype. The chain recombines TRBV27 with TRBJ1-6; tentatively, D is TRBD1 (5 bases). Trimming left V 4 bases short and J 3 bases short, with 10 bases between. Germline V CDR1 and CDR2: MNHEY, SMNVEV (reference sequence). The CDR3 length is 15 residues. The CDR3 DNA reads TGTGCCAGCAGTTCTAAGGGGCTCTATAATTCACCCCTCCACTTT. This gives the protein CASSSKGLYNSPLHF.

This clonotype was recorded many times. This chain connects TRBV7-9 to TRBJ1-3, with TRBD1 identical over 7 bases. CDR1 SEHNR and CDR2 FQNEAQ come from the germline V gene (reference sequence). This CDR3 contains 14 residues. The ends lost 8 bases at V and 3 bases at J; junction bases unmatched: 7. The CDR3 loop reads CASSQGTVGNTIYF. The CDR3 bases are TGTGCCAGCTCACAGGGGACGGTTGGAAACACCATATATTTT.

This clonotype has at least ten counts. This chain connects TRBV20-1 to TRBJ2-1, with 15 positions matching TRBD2. Germline assignment: CDR1 DFQATT and CDR2 SNEGSKA (reference sequence). The CDR3 totals 15 residues. V lost 6 bases, J lost 4 bases, and 4 bases stayed unmatched. The CDR3 reads CSATGTSGGYNEQFF. CDR3 nucleotide sequence: TGCAGTGCCACCGGGACTAGCGGGGGGTACAATGAGCAGTTCTTC.

The chain couples TRBV13 to TRBJ2-7, with D possibly TRBD2 on 5 matching bases. The V gene lost 5 bases and the J gene lost 6 bases, with 11 bases spanning the gap. This CDR3 region has 12 residues. From germline, CDR1 is PRHDT and CDR2 FYEKMQ (reference sequence). For the CDR3, the DNA is TGTGCCAGCAGCCTCGGGAAGGTCGAGCAGTACTTC. Translated, it gives CASSLGKVEQYF.

The chain couples TRBV20-1 to TRBJ1-2, with D unresolved. The V end lost 6 bases, the J end lost 4 bases, and 15 bases lay between the germline ends. CDR1 and CDR2 from the germline V gene are DFQATT and SNEGSKA (reference sequence). This CDR3 has 13 amino acids. CDR3 DNA: TGCAGTGCCGACTCGGGGAAGGGCTATGGCTACACCTTC. It specifies CSADSGKGYGYTF.

Ten or more counts support this clonotype. The chain links TRBV6-5 to TRBJ1-4, with TRBD1 identical over 7 bases. The J segment lost 2 bases and the V segment lost 8 bases, leaving 5 bases of the junction unmatched. Germline V gene lookup returns CDR1 MNHEY and CDR2 SVGAGI. The CDR3 has 14 residues. CDR3 in DNA: TGTGCCAGCCATCCGGGACAGACTAATGAAAAACTGTTTTTT. Protein: CASHPGQTNEKLFF.